This entry concerns a single T cell receptor beta chain. The V gene's germline CDR1 is SGHTA and CDR2 FQGNSA. The CDR3 spans 16 residues. Trimming removed 0 bases from V and 5 bases from J; junction bases left unmatched: 6. The data derive from a study of blood T cells in healthy people across ages. A second PCR of about 6 to 12 cycles used a sample-barcoded 5' primer and a J-beta primer mix. Each CDR3 protein gets one entry after TCRdb re-called the 5' RACE reads with MiXCR. Of over 950,000 distinct CDR3 sequences listed, roughly 51% are singletons. The sequence came from a woman aged 60-75 years in good health. The rearrangement links TRBV7-2 to TRBJ2-1, with 8 bases fitting TRBD1. The sequencing sample was made of blood. CDR3 DNA: TGTGCCAGCAGCTTAGCGTCCGCGACAGGGGACAATGAGCAGTTCTTC. It codes for CASSLASATGDNEQFF. Full variable domain (outside the CDR3, taken from reference TRBV7-2 and TRBJ2-1): GAGVSQSPSNKVTEKGKDVELRCDPISGHTALYWYRQSLGQGLEFLIYFQGNSAPDKSGLPSDRFSAERTGGSVSTLTIQRTQQEDSAVYLCASSLASATGDNEQFFGPGTRLTVL.